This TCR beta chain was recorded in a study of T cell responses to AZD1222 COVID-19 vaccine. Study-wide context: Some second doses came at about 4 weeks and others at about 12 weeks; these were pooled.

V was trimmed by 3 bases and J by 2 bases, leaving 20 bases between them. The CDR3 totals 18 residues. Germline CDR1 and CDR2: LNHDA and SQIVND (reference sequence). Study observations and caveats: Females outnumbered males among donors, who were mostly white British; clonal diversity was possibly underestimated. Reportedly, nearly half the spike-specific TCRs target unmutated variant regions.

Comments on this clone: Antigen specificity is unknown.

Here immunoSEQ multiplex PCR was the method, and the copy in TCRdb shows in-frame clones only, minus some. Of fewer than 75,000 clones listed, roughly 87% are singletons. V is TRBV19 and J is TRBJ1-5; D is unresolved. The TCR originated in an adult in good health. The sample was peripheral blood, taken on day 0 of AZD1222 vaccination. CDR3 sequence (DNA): TGTGCCAGTAGTATCCGCCAAGTGGGCCCCGATGGCAATCAGCCCCAGCATTTT. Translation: CASSIRQVGPDGNQPQHF.